The clone carrying this T cell receptor beta chain was seen a few times. The data are from a study of cytomegalovirus exposure and HLA in healthy donors. As for the study in general: Earlier results showed almost 120 million unique TCR beta sequences derived from around 170 million T cells.

V gave up 11 bases and J gave up 2 bases; unmatched junction bases: 6. The germline gives CDR1 SNHLY, CDR2 FYNNEI. The CDR3 runs 13 residues. Use of 60 Vbeta and 13 Jbeta primers characterized the PCR. Libraries were prepared by immunoSEQ multiplex PCR; TCRdb keeps only in-frame clonotypes and omits some of them. The profile shows about 160,000 clones, around 80% of them singletons. The sample comprised PBMCs. This clonotype was obtained from a girl aged 5-17 years in good health and CMV-seropositive. The chain has TRBV2 and TRBJ1-1; 9 bases align to TRBD1. In DNA form, the CDR3 reads TGTGCCGGGGGACAGGGTGAAAACACTGAAGCTTTCTTT. This codes for CAGGQGENTEAFF. The full variable domain, with the rest looked up from reference TRBV2 and TRBJ1-1, is EPEVTQTPSHQVTQMGQEVILRCVPISNHLYFYWYRQILGQKVEFLVSFYNNEISEKSEIFDDQFSVERPDGSNFTLKIRSTKLEDSAMYFCAGGQGENTEAFFGQGTRLTVV.